This is a list of T cell receptor beta chains from one sample in a study of graft-versus-host responses after intestinal transplantation. For these TCRs, the target antigens are not known. Assay: immunoSEQ multiplex PCR; the TCRdb copy retains only in-frame clones and omits some. Of more than 60,000 clones in the sample, 90% were seen once. The sequenced sample was unstimulated CD8+ T cells sorted from spleen or lymph node cells, obtained before intestinal transplant. The source is a human donor who received an intestinal transplant. CDR3s include the opening cysteine and the closing phenylalanine or tryptophan. Each record gives: V gene, J gene, CDR3 protein.

>TRBV7-9|TRBJ2-2
CASSPLDRPTGELFF
>TRBV7-2|TRBJ2-7
CASSLPGDREPYEQYF
>TRBV4-2|TRBJ2-7
CASSQDSGGPTGEQYF
>TRBV7-2|TRBJ2-3
CASSPLDTQYF
>TRBV7-2|TRBJ1-2
CASSLTEWTVPGMGGYTF
>TRBV6-5|TRBJ2-5
CASSQWRGEETQYF
>TRBV6-1|TRBJ2-3
CASSDVGGRADTQYF
>TRBV5-5|TRBJ1-1
CASSDRQGGGTEAFF
>TRBV5-1|TRBJ2-7
CASSLAGGFTSYEQYF
>TRBV9|TRBJ2-3
CASSVGSSGGVGTQYF
>TRBV5-6|TRBJ2-1
CASRGWGEESILYNEQFF
>TRBV25-1|TRBJ1-1
CASSPPDRGGTEAFF
>TRBV7-9|TRBJ2-1
CASTYGGREYNEQFF